This T cell receptor beta chain originates from a study of early T cells in non-severe SARS-CoV-2 infection. Using its own MiXCR run on the 5' RACE reads, TCRdb lists one record per CDR3 protein. The repertoire holds around 40,000 distinct CDR3 sequences, with approximately 6.1% as singletons. This CDR3 has 17 residues. From germline, CDR1 is MNHEY and CDR2 SMNVEV (reference sequence). The V and J ends lost 0 bases and 3 bases, in that order; junction bases with no gene match: 11. This clonotype was observed at least ten times. This chain uses TRBV27 with TRBJ2-7; 7 nucleotides match TRBD2. The sequence came from an adult who was a healthcare worker with PCR-confirmed SARS-CoV-2 infection or an uninfected control (not recorded which). Sequencing was carried out using whole blood. CDR3 residues: CASSLSYPSSGNYEQYF. For the CDR3, the DNA is TGTGCCAGCAGTTTATCCTACCCCTCTAGCGGCAACTACGAGCAGTACTTC.